These T cell receptor beta chains were read from a single sample in a study of blood T cell repertoires in COVID-19. The repertoire was sequenced with immunoSEQ multiplex PCR; TCRdb's copy has only in-frame clones and lacks some. The repertoire holds 200,000 to 250,000 clones, about 88% seen once, with approximately 2.7% in the top ten. The sample consisted of PBMCs or T cells enriched from blood (not recorded which). The origin of the receptors is a young woman who had recovered from COVID-19. CDR3s include the opening cysteine and the closing phenylalanine or tryptophan. A D gene is named only where the DNA matches it firmly. The size of a clone is reported for some rows only, either as once, few or many, or as a class for expanded clones.

J gene,V gene,D gene,clone size,CDR3 DNA,CDR3 protein
TRBJ1-6,TRBV18,-,-,TGTGCCAGCTCACCACGGGCAGAGAATAATTCACCCCTCCACTTT,CASSPRAENNSPLHF
TRBJ1-1,TRBV12-3/TRBV12-4,TRBD1,-,TGTGCCAGCAGCCTAACAGGGGGTGAAGCTTTCTTT,CASSLTGGEAFF
TRBJ2-5,TRBV4-3,-,-,TGCGCCAGCAGCCAAGACTACAGGGCTGGAGAGACCCAGTACTTC,CASSQDYRAGETQYF
TRBJ2-3,TRBV11-3,-,-,TGTGCCAGCAGCTTAGAGGGGCCTCAGATGGGTAGCACAGATACGCAGTATTTT,CASSLEGPQMGSTDTQYF
TRBJ1-1,TRBV7-2,-,-,TGTGCCAGCAGCGCCTTTACCCCCGGACAGATCATGAACACTGAAGCTTTCTTT,CASSAFTPGQIMNTEAFF
TRBJ1-6,TRBV6-2/TRBV6-3,-,-,TGTGCCAGCAGTTACTCGGCCTCACCCCTCCACTTT,CASSYSASPLHF
TRBJ2-2,TRBV4-2,-,-,TGTGCCAGCAGCCAAGGGTTGGGACTCCGACTCGGGGGGGAGCTGTTTTTT,CASSQGLGLRLGGELFF
TRBJ1-4,TRBV11-2,-,-,TGTGCCAGCAGCCTGACAACAACTAATGAAAAACTGTTTTTT,CASSLTTTNEKLFF
TRBJ2-5,TRBV7-9,-,-,TGTGCCAGCAGTCTCAATAGGGGGGAGACCCAGTACTTC,CASSLNRGETQYF
TRBJ2-7,TRBV6-5,TRBD2,-,TGTGCCAGCAGTTACGGACTAGGAAGGGAAGAGCAGTACTTC,CASSYGLGREEQYF
TRBJ1-2,TRBV3-1/TRBV3-2,TRBD1,-,TGTGCCAGCAGCCGGGCAAGATGGTTCACGGGGGACAGGGCAAGTTATGGCTACACCTTC,CASSRARWFTGDRASYGYTF
TRBJ1-2,TRBV27,TRBD1,-,TGTGCCAGCAAGTCCAGGAGCCCGGACAGGGGGCGAACTAACTATGGCTACACCTTC,CASKSRSPDRGRTNYGYTF
TRBJ2-1,TRBV12-3/TRBV12-4,TRBD2,-,TGTGCCAGCAGTGGGACTAGCGGGGGGTCTCAGTTCTTC,CASSGTSGGSQFF
TRBJ1-2,TRBV6-5,-,-,TGTGCCAGCCAACAAGCTAACTATGGCTACACCTTC,CASQQANYGYTF
TRBJ2-7,TRBV19,TRBD2,-,TGTGCCAGTAGCGCTAGCGGGGGCTACGAGCAGTACTTC,CASSASGGYEQYF
TRBJ1-1,TRBV5-6,-,-,TGTGCCAGCAGCTTACAGGGACCCCGGGGAGCTTTCTTT,CASSLQGPRGAFF
TRBJ2-1,TRBV7-6,TRBD1,-,TGTGCCAGCAGAGACCGGGACAGGGCTCGGAATGAGCAGTTCTTC,CASRDRDRARNEQFF
TRBJ2-1,TRBV11-2,-,once,TGTGCCAGCACCAAACTAGCCCCTAATGAGCAGTTCTTC,CASTKLAPNEQFF
TRBJ1-6,TRBV27,-,-,TGTGCCAGCAGTCGGTGGCGGAATAATTCACCCCTCCACTTT,CASSRWRNNSPLHF
TRBJ2-7,TRBV18,-,-,TGTGCCAGCTCACCAGCTAGCCGCTACGAGCAGTACTTC,CASSPASRYEQYF
TRBJ2-5,TRBV7-2,TRBD2,-,TGTGCCAGCAGCTCAGGACTAGCGGGGGGTTTAGGAGAGACCCAGTACTTC,CASSSGLAGGLGETQYF
TRBJ1-5,TRBV6-2/TRBV6-3,TRBD1,-,TGTGCCAGCAGCTCCGGGACAGGGGGCCCGAAGCCCCAGCATTTT,CASSSGTGGPKPQHF
TRBJ1-1,TRBV27,TRBD1,-,TGTGCCAGCAGAAAACAGGGGGCGAACACTGAAGCTTTCTTT,CASRKQGANTEAFF
TRBJ2-3,TRBV5-4,TRBD2,-,TGTGCCAGCAGCTTGCGGCGGGGGGAGACAGATACGCAGTATTTT,CASSLRRGETDTQYF
TRBJ1-2,TRBV6-4,TRBD1,-,TGTGCCAGCACCATTAGACTAGGGGGCAAGAGGGGCTACACCTTC,CASTIRLGGKRGYTF
TRBJ2-2,TRBV7-9,TRBD1,-,TGTGCCAGCAGCTTGTTGCAGGGGGCACGCGGGGAGCTGTTTTTT,CASSLLQGARGELFF
TRBJ1-2,TRBV7-2,-,few,TGTGCCAGCAGCTCCCGAAGCGGGAGTAACTATGGCTACACCTTC,CASSSRSGSNYGYTF
TRBJ1-1,TRBV4-1,-,-,TGCGCCAGCAGCCAAGACATGAACACTGAAGCTTTCTTT,CASSQDMNTEAFF
TRBJ2-7,TRBV30,-,few,TGTGCCTCCTACAGCATAACGTCCTACGAGCAGTACTTC,CASYSITSYEQYF
TRBJ1-2,TRBV5-6,-,-,TGTGCCAGCGGACGGGACTCCGGCTACACCTTC,CASGRDSGYTF
TRBJ2-1,TRBV18,-,once,TGTGCCAGCTCACCAAGGGACAATGACAATGAGCAGTTCTTC,CASSPRDNDNEQFF
TRBJ2-5,TRBV2,-,-,TGTGCCAGCAGCCCCTACCAAGAGACCCAGTACTTC,CASSPYQETQYF
TRBJ2-2,TRBV5-5,-,-,TGTGCCAGCAGCTTCCTAGTAACCGGGGAGCTGTTTTTT,CASSFLVTGELFF
TRBJ2-5,TRBV19,-,once,TGTGCCAGTAGTATTGGCCGGGGGTACCAAGAGACCCAGTACTTC,CASSIGRGYQETQYF
TRBJ1-1,TRBV5-8,-,-,TGTGCCAGCAGCCCGAGACAAAAGATGAACACTGAAGCTTTCTTT,CASSPRQKMNTEAFF
TRBJ1-2,TRBV19,-,-,TGTGCCAGTAGTATAGGTTTCAAGACAAATTCTGGCTACACCTTC,CASSIGFKTNSGYTF
TRBJ2-3,TRBV2,TRBD1,once,TGTGCCAGCAGGGTACAGGGGTGGGAATCAGGTACGCAGTATTTT,CASRVQGWESGTQYF
TRBJ1-5,TRBV16,TRBD1,once,TGTGCCAGCAGCCTCCACTCACAGGGGATGTCCCAGCCCCAGCATTTT,CASSLHSQGMSQPQHF
TRBJ1-1,TRBV3-1/TRBV3-2,TRBD1,-,TGTGCCAGCAGCGCCCGGGACAGGGGGGACACTGAAGCTTTCTTT,CASSARDRGDTEAFF
TRBJ1-1,TRBV4-3,-,once,TGCGCCAGCAGCCCTAAGGGGGACACTGAAGCTTTCTTT,CASSPKGDTEAFF
TRBJ2-5,TRBV5-1,TRBD2,-,TGCGCCAGCAGTTCCATCGCGGGGGGGGCCGTCCAAGAGACCCAGTACTTC,CASSSIAGGAVQETQYF
TRBJ1-2,TRBV10-3,-,-,TGTGCCATCAGTGAGTCGTCCAGGGCAAACTATGGCTACACCTTC,CAISESSRANYGYTF
TRBJ1-4,TRBV3-1/TRBV3-2,-,-,TGTGCCAGCAGCCAAGAACGGTTAACTAATGAAAAACTGTTTTTT,CASSQERLTNEKLFF
TRBJ1-1,TRBV29-1,TRBD1,-,TGCAGCGTTGGAGACAGGGCCAACACTGAAGCTTTCTTT,CSVGDRANTEAFF
TRBJ1-1,TRBV19,TRBD1,-,TGTGCCAGTAGTCCAGGACAGGGTTTAACTGAAGCTTTCTTT,CASSPGQGLTEAFF
TRBJ2-5,TRBV27,-,-,TGTGCCAGCAGGACCACAGGTTCGGAGACCCAGTACTTC,CASRTTGSETQYF
TRBJ1-2,TRBV5-6,-,-,TGTGCCAGCAGCTTGGGACTTCAGGGTTTACTCGACTATGGCTACACCTTC,CASSLGLQGLLDYGYTF